This TCR beta chain was documented in a study of patients and donors after allogeneic stem cell transplantation. V shed 6 bases and J 10 bases; nucleotides not matched to a gene: 14. This CDR3 comprises 13 residues. Germline-derived CDR1 and CDR2 are SQVTM and ANQGSEA. TCRdb called the RT-PCR reads again in MiXCR, with one record for every CDR3 protein. The table shows roughly 880,000 distinct CDR3 sequences, with roughly 17% occurring only once. Sequencing used blood, either unsorted or a sorted T cell fraction (not recorded which). The receptor was derived from a human donor who was either an allogeneic HSCT recipient or a stem cell or donor lymphocyte infusion donor (not recorded which). It is not recorded whose cells these are; they may come from a transplant donor. This sequence joins TRBV29-1 and TRBJ1-1, with TRBD1 matching 7 bases. The CDR3 coding sequence is TGCAGCGTCATAAGGGACAGAGGTTTAGGAGCTTTCTTT. Translating gives CSVIRDRGLGAFF.